One sample yielded the 17 T cell receptor beta chains listed below, sequenced in a study of blood T cells in healthy people across ages. Next came a second PCR, run for about 6 to 12 cycles, which used a sample-barcoded 5' primer along with a J-beta primer mix. TCRdb redid the calling of the 5' RACE reads with MiXCR, one entry per CDR3 protein. Of under 750,000 distinct CDR3 sequences listed, around 48% were seen once; the top ten hold 20% to 25%. Sequenced material: blood. The receptors originated from an elderly man in good health.

This clonotype was counted only a few times. This chain uses TRBV27 with TRBJ2-7, with D possibly TRBD1 on 5 matching bases. The CDR3 loop spans 14 amino acids. V dropped 4 bases and J dropped 3 bases, with 13 bases sitting between them. Looked up from germline, CDR1 is MNHEY and CDR2 is SMNVEV (reference sequence). CDR3 nucleotide sequence: TGTGCCAGCAGTTGGACACGTAGGGGCTACGAGCAGTACTTC. Residues: CASSWTRRGYEQYF.

This clonotype has a handful of counts. The chain combines TRBV5-1 with TRBJ2-1, with TRBD2 identical over 8 bases. Losses at the gene ends were 1 base for V and 9 bases for J; bases not matched to a gene: 6. This CDR3 is 14 amino acids long. CDR1 SGHRS and CDR2 YFSETQ come from the germline V gene. CDR3 coding DNA: TGCGCCAGCAGCTTGATACGCGGGGGGCCTGAGCAGTTCTTC. It codes for CASSLIRGGPEQFF.

The V call is TRBV6-6, the J call TRBJ2-3, with D unclear. Per the germline V gene, CDR1 is MNHNY and CDR2 is SVGAGI (reference sequence). The V gene lost 0 bases and the J gene lost 10 bases, with 5 bases spanning the gap. This CDR3 is built from 11 residues. This CDR3 is CASSYSGPQYF. Written as DNA, the CDR3 is TGTGCCAGCAGTTACTCGGGTCCGCAGTATTTT.

The genes are TRBV20-1 and TRBJ2-4; tentative D call: TRBD2 (6 bases). The length of the CDR3 is 15 residues. V lost 5 bases and J 0 bases, leaving 14 bases between the germline ends. Germline assignment: CDR1 DFQATT and CDR2 SNEGSKA (reference sequence). DNA for the CDR3: TGCAGTGCTCCTGATAGCGGATTAGCCAAAAACATTCAGTACTTC. It codes for CSAPDSGLAKNIQYF.

The sample holds a few counts of this clonotype. The chain joins TRBV4-3 to TRBJ2-5; 8 bases are a match to TRBD1. CDR1 is LGHNA and CDR2 is YSLEER in the germline V gene. After removal of 0 bases from V and 5 bases from J, the junction contained 5 bases not matched to a gene. The CDR3 runs 15 residues. The CDR3 is CASSQDLDRGETQYF. CDR3 in DNA: TGCGCCAGCAGCCAAGATCTTGACAGGGGCGAGACCCAGTACTTC.

A few counts support this clonotype. The chain carries TRBV21-1 and TRBJ1-2. TRBV21-1 is reported as a pseudogene. The length of the CDR3 is 12 residues. In DNA form, the CDR3 reads TGTGCCAGCAGCAAAGTGGACTATGGCTACACCTTC. This translates into CASSKVDYGYTF.

The gene calls are TRBV7-3 and TRBJ2-2, with a weak D call TRBD1 (5 bases). V was trimmed by 1 base and J by 1 base, leaving 13 bases between them. The germline gives CDR1 SGHTA, CDR2 FQGTGA. The CDR3 consists of 17 residues. As DNA, the CDR3 is TGTGCCAGCAGCTTAAACCCTCAGGGCAAGAACACCGGGGAGCTGTTTTTT. This encodes CASSLNPQGKNTGELFF. The full variable domain, its missing parts supplied by reference TRBV7-3 and TRBJ2-2, is GAGVSQTPSNKVTEKGKYVELRCDPISGHTALYWYRQSLGQGPEFLIYFQGTGAADDSGLPNDRFFAVRPEGSVSTLKIQRTERGDSAVYLCASSLNPQGKNTGELFFGEGSRLTVL.

The CDR3 nucleotides read TGCAGCGTTTCCGGGGGGGAAACCGGACGCCAAGAGACCCAGTACTTC. This gives the protein CSVSGGETGRQETQYF. V usage is TRBV29-1 and J usage is TRBJ2-5; TRBD2 matches at 8 bases. J lost 1 base, V lost 5 bases, and 12 bases had no gene match. From germline, CDR1 is SQVTM and CDR2 ANQGSEA. The CDR3 totals 16 residues.

The rearrangement links TRBV5-1 to TRBJ2-7; 9 bases map to TRBD1. The CDR3 has 15 amino acids. V lost 1 base, J lost 4 bases, and 6 bases stayed unmatched. Germline V gene lookup returns CDR1 SGHRS and CDR2 YFSETQ. CDR3 DNA: TGCGCCAGCAGCTTGAGGAGGGACAGGGTTTACGAGCAGTACTTC. Translating it yields CASSLRRDRVYEQYF.

The V call is TRBV2, the J call TRBJ1-2; D gene uncertain. The V gene's germline CDR1 is SNHLY and CDR2 FYNNEI. V lost 1 base and J 8 bases, leaving 14 bases between the germline ends. This CDR3 has 14 residues. The CDR3 DNA reads as TGTGCCAGCAGTGAAGGGTCCAGGAAGGGCGGCTACACCTTC. Amino acid sequence: CASSEGSRKGGYTF.

V gene TRBV7-9 combines with J gene TRBJ2-1, with 7 bases that match TRBD2. The germline V gene has CDR1 SEHNR and CDR2 FQNEAQ (reference sequence). The CDR3 is 17 amino acids. V lost 5 bases, J lost 3 bases, and 13 bases stayed unmatched. The CDR3 protein is CASSPWASGPLYNEQFF. CDR3 nucleotide sequence: TGTGCCAGCAGCCCGTGGGCTAGCGGCCCTCTCTACAATGAGCAGTTCTTC.

V and J are TRBV12-5 and TRBJ1-4; the match to TRBD1 covers 11 bases. Germline V gene data show CDR1 as LGHNT and CDR2 as FRNRAP. V gave up 6 bases and J gave up 8 bases; unmatched junction bases: 11. This CDR3 spans 16 amino acids. The CDR3 reads CASGTGGQGAGEKLFF. The DNA for the CDR3 is TGTGCTAGTGGCACGGGAGGACAGGGGGCCGGCGAAAAACTGTTTTTT. Using reference TRBV12-5 and TRBJ1-4 for the parts outside the CDR3, the full variable domain is DARVTQTPRHKVTEMGQEVTMRCQPILGHNTVFWYRQTMMQGLELLAYFRNRAPLDDSGMPKDRFSAEMPDATLATLKIQPSEPRDSAVYFCASGTGGQGAGEKLFFGSGTQLSVL.

A single count supports this clonotype. V is TRBV14 and J is TRBJ2-7, with D perhaps given as TRBD1 or TRBD2 (5 bases each). In germline, CDR1 is SGHDN, CDR2 FVKESK. The CDR3 is made up of 16 amino acids. The V and J ends lost 10 bases and 3 bases respectively, with 25 bases between them. CDR3 sequence reads: CANEPFRECRFYEQYF. CDR3 in DNA: TGTGCCAACGAACCGTTCAGGGAGTGTCGGTTCTACGAGCAGTACTTC.

The chain couples TRBV3-1 to TRBJ2-4; D possibly uses TRBD1 or TRBD2 (6 bases each). The J call may be wrong; the DNA end is better matched by TRBJ2-7. From germline, CDR1 is LGHDT and CDR2 YNNKEL (reference sequence). The CDR3 loop spans 14 amino acids. DNA for the CDR3: TGTGCCAGCAGCCTAGGGTGGGGGGCCGTCGAGCAGTACTTC. This gives the protein CASSLGWGAVEQYF.

This clonotype was recorded a few times. CDR3 sequence: CASSYRDRIYNEQFF. The CDR3 DNA is TGTGCCAGCAGTTACCGGGACAGAATCTACAATGAGCAGTTCTTC. This sequence joins TRBV5-5 and TRBJ2-1, with TRBD1 identical over 7 bases. The V gene's germline CDR1 is SGHKS and CDR2 YYEKEE (reference sequence). The CDR3 runs to 15 residues. V lost 5 bases to trimming and J lost 3 bases; unmatched junction nucleotides: 8.

The chain couples TRBV7-2 to TRBJ1-2; no firm D call. The V gene's germline CDR1 is SGHTA and CDR2 FQGNSA. V lost 1 base, J lost 0 bases, and 12 bases lay in between. This CDR3 contains 16 residues. DNA of the CDR3: TGTGCCAGCAGCTTAGTCGCGTCGGAAGCTAACTATGGCTACACCTTC. Protein: CASSLVASEANYGYTF.

The V and J genes are TRBV5-1 and TRBJ2-3, with 11 bases fitting TRBD2. The CDR3 is made up of 17 amino acids. CDR1 and CDR2 (germline): SGHRS, YFSETQ. V gave up 0 bases and J gave up 1 base; unmatched junction bases: 4. The chain's CDR3 is CASSLVGLAAGTDTQYF. CDR3 in DNA: TGCGCCAGCAGCTTGGTGGGACTAGCGGCCGGCACAGATACGCAGTATTTT.